These T cell receptor beta chains were read from a single sample in a study of molecular identifiers for immune sequencing clone quantification. Via MiXCR, TCRdb re-called the PCR reads, giving one row per CDR3 protein. In the table there are 300,000 to 400,000 distinct CDR3 sequences, about a fifth of which are singletons. Sequencing used naive CD8+ T cells from blood, with Jurkat cell RNA spiked in. The source of these receptors is a human donor in good health. Some libraries in this study had Jurkat cell RNA spiked in. CDR3s include the opening cysteine and the closing phenylalanine or tryptophan. A D gene is named only where the DNA matches it firmly. Clone size, where shown, is once, few, many, or a class for clones that have expanded.

CDR3	DNA	V	size	D	J
CSLRPVNQPQHF	TGCAGCCTACGGCCGGTCAATCAGCCCCAGCATTTT	TRBV29-1	many	NA	TRBJ1-5
CASSFQGTEYSNQPQHF	TGTGCCAGCAGCTTTCAGGGGACAGAATATAGCAATCAGCCCCAGCATTTT	TRBV7-2	many	TRBD1	TRBJ1-5
CASSLVRFNYGYTF	TGTGCCAGCAGCTTGGTTCGCTTTAACTATGGCTACACCTTC	TRBV5-5	many	NA	TRBJ1-2
CASSTARTSGSYTGELFF	TGTGCCAGTAGTACCGCCCGGACTAGCGGGAGCTATACCGGGGAGCTGTTTTTT	TRBV19	few	TRBD2	TRBJ2-2
CASSYSDPTDTQYF	TGTGCCAGCAGCTATTCGGACCCCACAGATACGCAGTATTTT	TRBV9	few	NA	TRBJ2-3
CSVFRDTGELFF	TGCAGCGTTTTCAGGGACACCGGGGAGCTGTTTTTT	TRBV29-1	many	NA	TRBJ2-2
CASSQVPGPYEQYF	TGTGCCAGCAGCCAAGTACCAGGACCCTACGAGCAGTACTTC	TRBV14	few	NA	TRBJ2-7
CASSLSPSPTGNTIYF	TGTGCCAGCAGCTTATCCCCCAGTCCCACTGGAAACACCATATATTTT	TRBV7-8	many	NA	TRBJ1-3
CAWDPGRGGNEKLFF	TGTGCCTGGGACCCTGGACGGGGAGGGAATGAAAAACTGTTTTTT	TRBV30	many	NA	TRBJ1-4
CAWSSAYEQYF	TGTGCCTGGAGTTCGGCCTACGAGCAGTACTTC	TRBV30	many	NA	TRBJ2-7
CASSPTASYEQYF	TGCGCCAGCAGCCCGACAGCGTCCTACGAGCAGTACTTC	TRBV7-9	many	NA	TRBJ2-7
CASSSRLNWGTSTDTQYF	TGTGCCAGTAGTTCTCGCCTAAACTGGGGGACAAGCACAGATACGCAGTATTTT	TRBV19	NA	NA	TRBJ2-3
CASSLVAGYEQYF	TGCGCCAGCAGCTTGGTAGCGGGTTACGAGCAGTACTTC	TRBV5-1	many	TRBD2	TRBJ2-7
CASSQEGAIHGRTEAFF	TGCGCCAGCAGCCAAGAGGGGGCAATTCATGGGAGAACTGAAGCTTTCTTT	TRBV4-1	many	NA	TRBJ1-1
CASSLAGPYGYTF	TGTGCCAGCAGCTTGGCCGGGCCCTATGGCTACACCTTC	TRBV5-6	many	NA	TRBJ1-2
CSVGDTISGNTIYF	TGCAGCGTTGGAGACACGATCTCTGGAAACACCATATATTTT	TRBV29-1	many	NA	TRBJ1-3
CASTGQGEQYF	TGTGCCAGCACAGGACAGGGCGAGCAGTACTTC	TRBV6-1	many	TRBD1	TRBJ2-7
CASSLTGLAALTDTQYF	TGCGCCAGCAGCTTGACAGGACTAGCGGCCCTCACAGATACGCAGTATTTT	TRBV5-1	many	TRBD2	TRBJ2-3
CASSYTGANVLTF	TGTGCCAGCAGTTACACTGGGGCCAACGTCCTGACTTTC	TRBV6-5	many	NA	TRBJ2-6
CASSGTPYTQYF	TGTGCCAGCAGTGGGACCCCTTATACGCAGTATTTC	TRBV27	many	NA	TRBJ2-3
CASRTGKTGELFF	TGTGCCAGCAGGACAGGGAAGACCGGGGAGCTGTTTTTT	TRBV9	many	TRBD1	TRBJ2-2
CSVETQGLAAFF	TGCAGCGTTGAAACGCAGGGGTTGGCGGCTTTCTTT	TRBV29-1	many	NA	TRBJ1-1
CASSPEYYYEQYF	TGTGCCAGCAGCCCAGAATACTACTACGAGCAGTACTTC	TRBV7-9	many	NA	TRBJ2-7
CSVEDSGTETYEQYF	TGCAGCGTTGAAGATAGTGGGACAGAGACCTACGAGCAGTACTTC	TRBV29-1	many	TRBD1	TRBJ2-7
CASSLARLSGYTF	TGTGCCAGCAGCTTAGCGCGTCTTAGTGGCTACACCTTC	TRBV7-9	many	NA	TRBJ1-2
CASTHVRDYNEQFF	TGTGCCAGCACCCACGTGCGGGATTACAATGAGCAGTTCTTC	TRBV7-9	many	NA	TRBJ2-1
CASSRAGSQETQYF	TGTGCCAGCAGCCGAGCGGGGAGTCAAGAGACCCAGTACTTC	TRBV7-9	many	TRBD2	TRBJ2-5
CASKTSQGGTEAFF	TGTGCCAGCAAGACGAGTCAGGGGGGCACTGAAGCTTTCTTT	TRBV27	many	TRBD1	TRBJ1-1
CASNEGGQHTYNEQFF	TGTGCCAGCAACGAAGGGGGACAACATACCTACAATGAGCAGTTCTTC	TRBV5-8	many	NA	TRBJ2-1
CASSSRNYNEQFF	TGTGCCAGCAGCTCGAGGAATTACAATGAGCAGTTCTTC	TRBV11-2	many	NA	TRBJ2-1
CASSAGFVAGELFF	TGTGCCAGCAGCGCAGGGTTTGTCGCCGGGGAGCTGTTTTTT	TRBV7-9	few	NA	TRBJ2-2
CASSFGRPGEQYF	TGTGCCAGCAGTTTCGGTAGGCCGGGGGAGCAGTACTTC	TRBV27	many	NA	TRBJ2-7
CASSLDTGGRREQYF	TGCGCCAGCAGCTTGGATACGGGGGGACGCAGAGAGCAGTACTTC	TRBV5-1	many	TRBD2	TRBJ2-7
CASTLTGQEMNTEAFF	TGTGCCAGCACCCTCACCGGGCAAGAAATGAACACTGAAGCTTTCTTT	TRBV6-2/TRBV6-3	many	NA	TRBJ1-1
CASSYGTFNQPQHF	TGTGCCAGCAGTTACGGGACATTCAATCAGCCCCAGCATTTT	TRBV6-6	many	NA	TRBJ1-5
CASRQGGGELFF	TGTGCCAGCAGGCAGGGAGGCGGGGAGCTGTTTTTT	TRBV5-6	many	NA	TRBJ2-2
CASSPSRGGPNEQFF	TGCGCCAGCAGCCCCTCGCGGGGGGGCCCCAATGAGCAGTTCTTC	TRBV4-1	few	TRBD2	TRBJ2-1
CSAPGENTEAFF	TGCAGTGCTCCTGGGGAGAACACTGAAGCTTTCTTT	TRBV20-1	many	NA	TRBJ1-1
CASSFRVNEQFF	TGTGCCAGCAGTTTTAGGGTAAATGAGCAGTTCTTC	TRBV28	many	NA	TRBJ2-1
CASDLRASGTWTQYF	TGTGCCAGCGATCTGAGGGCTAGCGGTACGTGGACCCAGTACTTC	TRBV2	many	TRBD2	TRBJ2-5
CASSSSRTGVETQYF	TGTGCCAGCAGCTCGTCTCGAACAGGGGTAGAGACCCAGTACTTC	TRBV7-9	many	TRBD1	TRBJ2-5
CASSWTGVRNTEAFF	TGTGCCAGCAGCTGGACAGGGGTCAGGAACACTGAAGCTTTCTTT	TRBV7-9	many	TRBD1	TRBJ1-1
CSVGQANIQYF	TGCAGCGTCGGACAAGCAAACATTCAGTACTTC	TRBV29-1	many	NA	TRBJ2-4
CASSFSDSNQPQHF	TGTGCCAGCAGTTTCTCCGATAGCAATCAGCCCCAGCATTTT	TRBV12-3/TRBV12-4	NA	NA	TRBJ1-5
CASSSGTSGVDEQFF	TGTGCCAGCAGCAGCGGGACTAGCGGAGTTGATGAGCAGTTCTTC	TRBV6-6	NA	TRBD2	TRBJ2-1
CASSVGTPSPTDTQYF	TGTGCCAGCAGCGTCGGGACTCCCAGCCCAACAGATACGCAGTATTTT	TRBV9	many	NA	TRBJ2-3
CASSLSGAGWGTEAFF	TGTGCCAGCAGTTTATCGGGGGCGGGGTGGGGCACTGAAGCTTTCTTT	TRBV12-3/TRBV12-4	NA	NA	TRBJ1-1
CASTPGVGTVHEQYF	TGTGCCAGTACCCCGGGGGTCGGGACAGTACACGAGCAGTACTTC	TRBV19	few	NA	TRBJ2-7
CASSDGYVQYF	TGCGCCAGCAGCGATGGTTACGTGCAGTACTTC	TRBV5-1	NA	NA	TRBJ2-7
CASSQDWGGLGREQYF	TGCGCCAGCAGCCAAGATTGGGGGGGTCTGGGGCGCGAGCAGTACTTC	TRBV4-3	few	TRBD2	TRBJ2-7
CASSRTGLSTDTQYF	TGTGCCAGCAGCCGGACGGGACTTAGCACAGATACGCAGTATTTT	TRBV7-6	many	NA	TRBJ2-3
CAWSPGYNEQFF	TGTGCCTGGAGTCCAGGATACAATGAGCAGTTCTTC	TRBV30	many	NA	TRBJ2-1
CASSLAVPSGGIPQETQYF	TGTGCCAGCAGCTTAGCTGTGCCTAGCGGGGGGATTCCCCAAGAGACCCAGTACTTC	TRBV7-6	many	TRBD2	TRBJ2-5
CSARAAGTGTDTQYF	TGCAGTGCTAGGGCGGCGGGGACTGGGACAGATACGCAGTATTTT	TRBV20-1	few	NA	TRBJ2-3
CASSPNRRNQPQHF	TGTGCCAGCAGTCCAAACAGACGCAATCAGCCCCAGCATTTT	TRBV28	many	NA	TRBJ1-5
CATSEAGIANNEQFF	TGTGCCACCAGTGAGGCCGGGATAGCCAACAATGAGCAGTTCTTC	TRBV24-1	many	NA	TRBJ2-1
CASSYGGDMFF	TGTGCCAGCAGTTATGGAGGGGATATGTTCTTC	TRBV3-2	NA	NA	TRBJ2-1
CASTRTYEQSF	TGTGCCAGCACCAGGACCTACGAGCAGTCCTTC	TRBV2	NA	NA	TRBJ2-1
CASDPVGPSPANEQFF	TGTGCCAGCGACCCCGTAGGCCCTAGTCCCGCCAATGAGCAGTTCTTC	TRBV27	once	NA	TRBJ2-1
CASSLVVTGENTGELFF	TGTGCCAGCAGCTTAGTCGTGACAGGGGAGAACACCGGGGAGCTGTTTTTT	TRBV11-2	NA	TRBD1	TRBJ2-2